Following are 31 T cell receptor beta chains from one sample sequenced in a study of radiotherapy plus CTLA-4 blockade in lung cancer (dated by TCRdb to 2016 to 2019). Preparation of the library involved the immunoSEQ multiplex PCR assay. TCRdb retrieved this table from immuneACCESS and kept in-frame rearrangements only. Not all clones are present; in checked studies, unresolved V genes account for under half, and no reason is known for the remainder. Within this sample are about 60,000 clones, with just over 75% of them counted one time only. The top ten hold 3.5% to 4.5% of the sample. This specimen consisted of peripheral blood, obtained from a patient treated with radiotherapy plus ipilimumab. The receptors originated from a human donor with non-small cell lung cancer who had a partial response to radiotherapy plus ipilimumab.

The chain has TRBV2 and TRBJ2-7, with TRBD1 matching 10 bases. J was trimmed by 4 bases and V by 8 bases; bases with no gene match: 14. The CDR3 spans 16 residues. Germline CDR1 reads SNHLY; CDR2 reads FYNNEI. CDR3 in DNA: TGTGCCAGCCACAACCTAATATCGGGACAGGGGTACGAGCAGTACTTC. It yields the protein CASHNLISGQGYEQYF.

This chain connects TRBV2 to TRBJ2-2, with a weak D call TRBD2 (7 bases). The germline gives CDR1 SNHLY, CDR2 FYNNEI. V was pared by 6 bases and J by 2 bases, with 16 bases between. The CDR3 consists of 16 residues. DNA for the CDR3: TGTGCCAGCAGGAGGGGGAGGGGGGGTAACACCGGGGAGCTGTTTTTT. It translates to CASRRGRGGNTGELFF.

This sequence joins TRBV10-2 and TRBJ2-7; possible D gene TRBD2, 5 bases. Trimming cost V 8 bases and J 3 bases, with 17 bases left between them. Germline CDR1 and CDR2: WSHSY and SAAADI. The CDR3 covers 14 residues. The chain's CDR3 is CASSLKEGDYEQYF. DNA for the CDR3: TGCGCCAGCTCCCTTAAAGAGGGAGACTACGAGCAGTACTTC.

The chain couples TRBV5-1 to TRBJ1-3; 7 positions match TRBD1. In germline, CDR1 is SGHRS, CDR2 YFSETQ. J gave up 1 base and V 4 bases, and 8 bases lay outside the gene matches. The CDR3 is 16 amino acids. The CDR3 is CASSQQGRNSGNTIYF. The CDR3 DNA follows: TGCGCCAGCAGCCAACAGGGGCGCAATTCTGGAAACACCATATATTTT.

The chain links TRBV7-2 to TRBJ2-1; 8 bases align to TRBD2. The CDR3 totals 12 residues. CDR1 SGHTA and CDR2 FQGNSA come from the germline V gene. Losses at the gene ends were 5 bases for V and 7 bases for J; bases not matched to a gene: 1. As DNA, the CDR3 is TGTGCCAGCAGCCGGGGGGGGAATGAGCAGTTCTTC. Translating gives CASSRGGNEQFF.

The chain uses TRBV19 and TRBJ1-5; tentatively, D is TRBD1 (5 bases). V lost 2 bases, J lost 7 bases, and 15 bases lay in between. The CDR3 length is 15 residues. Germline CDR1 is LNHDA and CDR2 is SQIVND (reference sequence). The CDR3 DNA sequence: TGTGCCAGTAGTATAAGGCAGGGAAGCGGGCAGCCCCAGCATTTT. Translated, it gives CASSIRQGSGQPQHF.

The chain recombines TRBV29-1 with TRBJ2-3; 7 bases are a match to TRBD1. The CDR3 runs to 15 residues. Unmatched junction bases numbered 10, after V lost 4 bases and J lost 3 bases. Per germline, CDR1 SQVTM and CDR2 ANQGSEA. Written as DNA, the CDR3 is TGCAGCGTTGTTCCCCCCTCGACAGGGACAGATACGCAGTATTTT. The encoded protein is CSVVPPSTGTDTQYF.

The chain carries TRBV19 and TRBJ1-2; 7 bases agree with TRBD1. The trim removed 1 base at V and 3 bases at J, leaving 2 bases unmatched. The CDR3 is 14 residues long. Germline assignment: CDR1 LNHDA and CDR2 SQIVND (reference sequence). In DNA form, the CDR3 reads TGTGCCAGTAGTATAGTTCAGGGGGACTATGGCTACACCTTC. Protein product: CASSIVQGDYGYTF. The entire variable domain, with the rest obtained from reference TRBV19 and TRBJ1-2, is as follows: DGGITQSPKYLFRKEGQNVTLSCEQNLNHDAMYWYRQDPGQGLRLIYYSQIVNDFQKGDIAEGYSVSREKKESFPLTVTSAQKNPTAFYLCASSIVQGDYGYTFGSGTRLTVV.

The chain has TRBV28 and TRBJ1-2, with a possible D match to TRBD1 (5 bases). CDR3 length: 15 amino acids. Germline V gene lookup returns CDR1 MDHEN and CDR2 SYDVKM. The V and J ends lost 3 bases and 4 bases respectively, with 15 bases between them. CDR3 in DNA: TGTGCCAGCAGTTTGGGGCTTAACAGGCCCTATGGCTACACCTTC. Translating gives CASSLGLNRPYGYTF.

J is TRBJ2-2 and V is TRBV28, with 10 bases identical to TRBD1. The V and J ends lost 2 bases and 2 bases, in that order; junction bases with no gene match: 2. Per the germline V gene, CDR1 is MDHEN and CDR2 is SYDVKM. The CDR3 length is 16 residues. The CDR3 reads CASSLLTGGNTGELFF. The CDR3 DNA is TGTGCCAGCAGTTTACTGACAGGGGGCAACACCGGGGAGCTGTTTTTT.

V is TRBV5-1 and J is TRBJ1-1; D might be TRBD1 (6 bases). V was shortened by 3 bases and J by 1 base, with 10 bases between the two germline ends. CDR3 size: 14 residues. The germline V gene encodes CDR1 SGHRS and CDR2 YFSETQ. This CDR3 is CASSSSTGNTEAFF. The CDR3 DNA is TGCGCCAGCAGCTCGTCGACAGGGAACACTGAAGCTTTCTTT. The full variable domain, in which reference TRBV5-1 and TRBJ1-1 provide the parts outside the CDR3, is KAGVTQTPRYLIKTRGQQVTLSCSPISGHRSVSWYQQTPGQGLQFLFEYFSETQRNKGNFPGRFSGRQFSNSRSEMNVSTLELGDSALYLCASSSSTGNTEAFFGQGTRLTVV.

The J gene is TRBJ2-7, the V gene TRBV11-1; 11 nucleotides line up with TRBD2. CDR3 length: 14 amino acids. V dropped 5 bases and J dropped 3; count of bases not matched to a gene: 3. Germline V gene sequence: CDR1 SGHAT, CDR2 FQDESV (reference sequence). CDR3 residues: CASSDGTSGYEQYF. CDR3 in DNA: TGTGCCAGCAGCGACGGGACTAGCGGCTACGAGCAGTACTTC.

This chain links TRBV18 with TRBJ1-1; 10 bases agree with TRBD1. This CDR3 comprises 16 residues. CDR1 is KGHSH, CDR2 LQKENI, per germline. Trimming took 3 bases from V and 4 from J; bases not matched to a gene: 8. The CDR3 sequence: CASSPTSRQGATEAFF. Written as DNA, the CDR3 is TGTGCCAGCTCACCGACCTCCCGACAGGGGGCCACTGAAGCTTTCTTT.

The V and J genes are TRBV30 and TRBJ1-6; D might be TRBD1 (5 bases). The V end lost 3 bases, the J end lost 2 bases, and 8 bases lay between the germline ends. CDR1 is GTSNPN, CDR2 SVGIG, per germline (reference sequence). The length of the CDR3 is 14 residues. The CDR3 region is CAWRPGTYNSPLHF. The CDR3 DNA sequence: TGTGCCTGGAGACCAGGGACCTATAATTCACCCCTCCACTTT.

CDR3 amino acids: CASSPGQGAYEQYF. For the CDR3, the DNA is TGCGCCAGCAGCCCGGGACAGGGGGCCTACGAGCAGTACTTC. V usage is TRBV5-1 and J usage is TRBJ2-5; 11 bases are shared with TRBD1. The J call is doubtful: the DNA matches TRBJ2-7 better. Per the germline V gene, CDR1 is SGHRS and CDR2 is YFSETQ. The CDR3 is made up of 14 amino acids.

The chain uses TRBV7-3 and TRBJ2-2; 8 nucleotides line up with TRBD1. From germline, CDR1 is SGHTA and CDR2 FQGTGA. CDR3 length: 18 amino acids. The trim removed 6 bases at V and 1 base at J, leaving 13 bases unmatched. CDR3 region: CASRSNRGEVLNTGELFF. The CDR3 DNA reads as TGTGCCAGCAGATCGAACAGGGGGGAGGTTTTGAACACCGGGGAGCTGTTTTTT.

The chain joins TRBV7-2 to TRBJ2-1; D gene unclear. V was shortened by 0 bases and J by 7 bases, with 7 bases between the two germline ends. This CDR3 is 13 amino acids long. Germline values: CDR1 SGHTA, CDR2 FQGNSA. The CDR3, as DNA: TGTGCCAGCAGCTTAGCGGCCCGAAATGAGCAGTTCTTC. It encodes CASSLAARNEQFF.

The chain combines TRBV6-5 with TRBJ2-2, with 7 bases identical to TRBD1. The ends lost 2 bases at V and 9 bases at J; junction bases unmatched: 6. The germline V gene has CDR1 MNHEY and CDR2 SVGAGI. CDR3 length equals 14 residues. The CDR3 loop is CASSYVTGRRELFF. The CDR3, as DNA: TGTGCCAGCAGTTACGTGACAGGGCGCCGGGAGCTGTTTTTT.

This sequence joins TRBV30 and TRBJ1-2; no firm D call. CDR1 and CDR2 (germline): GTSNPN, SVGIG (reference sequence). V gave up 4 bases and J gave up 5 bases, with 11 bases separating them. This CDR3 region has 12 residues. CDR3 DNA sequence: TGTGCCTGGAACATCTTACAGTATGGCTACACCTTC. This encodes CAWNILQYGYTF.

This clone was seen a few times. The chain is built from TRBV5-4 and TRBJ2-3, with unresolved D. This CDR3 contains 12 residues. Per germline, CDR1 SGHNT and CDR2 YYREEE (reference sequence). V was trimmed by 2 bases and J by 2 bases, leaving 3 bases between them. The CDR3: CASSLATDTQYF. DNA for the CDR3: TGTGCCAGCAGCTTAGCCACAGATACGCAGTATTTT.

The rearrangement joins TRBV6-1 to TRBJ2-2, with 9 nucleotides matching TRBD2. CDR1 is MNHNS and CDR2 is SASEGT in the germline V gene. CDR3 size: 15 residues. J was trimmed by 5 bases and V by 8 bases; bases with no gene match: 9. This CDR3 reads CASLGGGARTGELFF. DNA of the CDR3: TGTGCCAGCTTGGGCGGGGGGGCGCGGACCGGGGAGCTGTTTTTT.

This chain links TRBV2 with TRBJ1-2, with 8 positions matching TRBD1. The germline gives CDR1 SNHLY, CDR2 FYNNEI. The CDR3 extends over 16 amino acids. The V and J ends lost 1 base and 4 bases, in that order; junction bases with no gene match: 8. DNA for the CDR3: TGTGCCAGCAGTGAAGTTCGGCCAGACAGGGGCTATGGCTACACCTTC. Protein sequence: CASSEVRPDRGYGYTF. Drawing the rest from reference TRBV2 and TRBJ1-2, the complete variable domain is EPEVTQTPSHQVTQMGQEVILRCVPISNHLYFYWYRQILGQKVEFLVSFYNNEISEKSEIFDDQFSVERPDGSNFTLKIRSTKLEDSAMYFCASSEVRPDRGYGYTFGSGTRLTVV.

The chain recombines TRBV9 with TRBJ1-2; TRBD1 aligns across 9 bases. The germline V gene encodes CDR1 SGDLS and CDR2 YYNGEE. After removal of 0 bases from V and 4 bases from J, the junction contained 4 bases not matched to a gene. The CDR3 runs 15 residues. This chain's CDR3 is CASSVGDRVSYGYTF. In DNA form, the CDR3 reads TGTGCCAGCAGCGTAGGGGACAGGGTTAGCTATGGCTACACCTTC.

CDR3 DNA sequence: TGTGCCAGCTCACCACCGCAGCAAGAGACCCAGTACTTC. Protein sequence: CASSPPQQETQYF. This chain uses TRBV18 with TRBJ2-5; D is uncertain. V was shortened by 0 bases and J by 2 bases, with 4 bases between the two germline ends. Germline CDR1 KGHSH, CDR2 LQKENI. There are 13 residues in the CDR3. The variable domain in full, completed from reference TRBV18 and TRBJ2-5, reads NAGVMQNPRHLVRRRGQEARLRCSPMKGHSHVYWYRQLPEEGLKFMVYLQKENIIDESGMPKERFSAEFPKEGPSILRIQQVVRGDSAAYFCASSPPQQETQYFGPGTRLLVL.

This clone came up a few times. The chain links TRBV6-1 to TRBJ1-4, with D perhaps matching TRBD1 (5 bases). This CDR3 contains 15 residues. The V end lost 3 bases, the J end lost 7 bases, and 15 bases lay between the germline ends. CDR1 MNHNS and CDR2 SASEGT come from the germline V gene. CDR3 sequence (DNA): TGTGCCAGCAGTGATGGGCAGGGCTCGGGTGAAAAACTGTTTTTT. Protein: CASSDGQGSGEKLFF.

This clone was picked up one time. The chain is built from TRBV28 and TRBJ2-1, with TRBD2 matching over 14 bases. The CDR3 covers 18 residues. J lost 7 bases, V lost 4 bases, and 12 bases had no gene match. Germline CDR1 is MDHEN and CDR2 is SYDVKM. For the CDR3, the DNA is TGTGCCAGCAGTTGGTGGACTAGCGGGGGGTCCAGAAGGAATGAGCAGTTCTTC. The encoded protein is CASSWWTSGGSRRNEQFF.

The sample holds one count of this clone. The CDR3 sequence: CSARAGYTF. In DNA, the CDR3 is TGCAGTGCTAGAGCAGGCTACACCTTC. The chain joins TRBV20-1 to TRBJ1-2; the D is unclear. Between the trimmed V and J ends, which lost 1 base and 8 bases, there was a span of 2 bases. From germline, CDR1 is DFQATT and CDR2 SNEGSKA (reference sequence). The CDR3 contains 9 residues.

CDR3 amino acids: CASSRDRVYTEAFF. In DNA form, the CDR3 reads TGTGCCAGTAGCAGGGACAGGGTCTACACTGAAGCTTTCTTT. The V call is TRBV19, the J call TRBJ1-1, with 9 bases fitting TRBD1. From germline, CDR1 is LNHDA and CDR2 SQIVND (reference sequence). The CDR3 spans 14 residues. Trimming at V came to 6 bases and at J to 3 bases, leaving 5 bases not matched to a gene. Full variable domain (remainder filled in from reference TRBV19 and TRBJ1-1): DGGITQSPKYLFRKEGQNVTLSCEQNLNHDAMYWYRQDPGQGLRLIYYSQIVNDFQKGDIAEGYSVSREKKESFPLTVTSAQKNPTAFYLCASSRDRVYTEAFFGQGTRLTVV.

This chain connects TRBV5-6 to TRBJ1-1; weak D call: TRBD1 (5 bases). The V gene's germline CDR1 is SGHDT and CDR2 YYEEEE. The CDR3 consists of 14 residues. Trimming removed 3 bases at V and 6 bases at J, with 15 bases between. CDR3 region: CASSWGTFWPEAFF. In DNA form, the CDR3 reads TGTGCCAGCAGCTGGGGGACTTTTTGGCCTGAAGCTTTCTTT.

The rearrangement links TRBV27 to TRBJ2-1, with D perhaps TRBD2 (5 bases). From germline, CDR1 is MNHEY and CDR2 SMNVEV (reference sequence). The CDR3 loop spans 15 amino acids. V lost 1 base and J lost 7, with 14 bases in between. The CDR3 spells CASSLWAAGKNEQFF. CDR3 coding DNA: TGTGCCAGCAGTTTATGGGCCGCCGGGAAGAATGAGCAGTTCTTC.

CDR3 DNA: TGTGCCAGCAGTTACTGGGGGGATGGGGCCAACGTCCTGACTTTC. Protein sequence: CASSYWGDGANVLTF. The chain recombines TRBV6-5 with TRBJ2-6; D perhaps matches TRBD2 (6 bases). The CDR3 totals 15 residues. Trimming took off 1 base at V and 3 bases at J, with 7 bases between the two ends. Germline CDR1 is MNHEY and CDR2 is SVGAGI.